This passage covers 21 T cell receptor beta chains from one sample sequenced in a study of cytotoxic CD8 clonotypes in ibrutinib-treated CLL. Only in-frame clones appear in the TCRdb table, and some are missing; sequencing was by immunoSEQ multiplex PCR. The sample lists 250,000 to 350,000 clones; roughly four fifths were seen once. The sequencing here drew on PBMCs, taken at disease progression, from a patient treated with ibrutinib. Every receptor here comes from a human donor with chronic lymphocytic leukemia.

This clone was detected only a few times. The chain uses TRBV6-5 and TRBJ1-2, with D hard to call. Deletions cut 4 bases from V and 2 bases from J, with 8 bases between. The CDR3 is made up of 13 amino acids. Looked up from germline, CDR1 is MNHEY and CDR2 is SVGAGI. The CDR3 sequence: CASSLSRNYGYTF. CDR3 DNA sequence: TGTGCCAGCAGTTTATCACGGAACTATGGCTACACCTTC.

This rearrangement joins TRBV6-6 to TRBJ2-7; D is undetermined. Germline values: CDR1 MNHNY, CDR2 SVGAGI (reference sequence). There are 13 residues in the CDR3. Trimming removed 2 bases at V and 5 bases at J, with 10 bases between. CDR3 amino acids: CASSYLGPHEQYF. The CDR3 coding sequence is TGTGCCAGCAGTTACCTAGGGCCCCACGAGCAGTACTTC.

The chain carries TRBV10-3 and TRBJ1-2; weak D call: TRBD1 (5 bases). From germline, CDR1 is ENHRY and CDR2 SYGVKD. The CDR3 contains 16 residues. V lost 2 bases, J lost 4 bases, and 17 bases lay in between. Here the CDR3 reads CAISEPDSAAIYGYTF. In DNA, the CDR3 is TGTGCCATCAGTGAGCCCGACAGCGCGGCAATCTATGGCTACACCTTC.

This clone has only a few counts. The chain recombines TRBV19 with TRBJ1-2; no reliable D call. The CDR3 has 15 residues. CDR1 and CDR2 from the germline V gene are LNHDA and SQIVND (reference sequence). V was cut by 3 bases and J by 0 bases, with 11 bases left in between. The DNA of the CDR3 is TGTGCCAGTAGTATCTTCCGACCTCCTAACTATGGCTACACCTTC. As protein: CASSIFRPPNYGYTF.

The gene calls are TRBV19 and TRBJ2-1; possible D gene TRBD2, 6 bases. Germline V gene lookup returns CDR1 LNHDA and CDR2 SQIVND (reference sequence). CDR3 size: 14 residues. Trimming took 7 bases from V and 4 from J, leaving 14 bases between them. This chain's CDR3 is CASKRETEYNEQFF. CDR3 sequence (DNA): TGTGCCAGTAAACGGGAGACCGAATACAATGAGCAGTTCTTC.

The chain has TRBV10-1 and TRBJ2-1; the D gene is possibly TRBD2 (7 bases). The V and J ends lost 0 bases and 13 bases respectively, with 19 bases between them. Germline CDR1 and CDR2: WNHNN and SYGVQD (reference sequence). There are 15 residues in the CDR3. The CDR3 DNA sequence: TGCGCCAGCAGTGAGTCAACAGGGCTAGCGGCCCCCCAGTTCTTC. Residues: CASSESTGLAAPQFF.

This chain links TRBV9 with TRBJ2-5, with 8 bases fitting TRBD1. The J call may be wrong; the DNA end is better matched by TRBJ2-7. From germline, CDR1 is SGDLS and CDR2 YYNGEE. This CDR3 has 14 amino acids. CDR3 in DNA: TGTGCCAGCAGCGTAGAACAGGGGGCCTACGAGCAGTACTTC. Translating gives CASSVEQGAYEQYF.

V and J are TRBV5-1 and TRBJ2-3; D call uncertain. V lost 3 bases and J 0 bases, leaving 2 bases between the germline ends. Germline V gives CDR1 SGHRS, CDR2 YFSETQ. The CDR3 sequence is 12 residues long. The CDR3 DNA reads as TGCGCCAGCAGCTCTAGCACAGATACGCAGTATTTT. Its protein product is CASSSSTDTQYF. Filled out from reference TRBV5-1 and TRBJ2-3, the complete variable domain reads KAGVTQTPRYLIKTRGQQVTLSCSPISGHRSVSWYQQTPGQGLQFLFEYFSETQRNKGNFPGRFSGRQFSNSRSEMNVSTLELGDSALYLCASSSSTDTQYFGPGTRLTVL.

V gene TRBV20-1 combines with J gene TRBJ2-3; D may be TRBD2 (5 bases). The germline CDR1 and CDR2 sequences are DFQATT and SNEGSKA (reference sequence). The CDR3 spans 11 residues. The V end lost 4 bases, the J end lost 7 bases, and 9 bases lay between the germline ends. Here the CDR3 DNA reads TGCAGTGCTACGGGGTGGAATACGCAGTATTTT. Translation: CSATGWNTQYF.

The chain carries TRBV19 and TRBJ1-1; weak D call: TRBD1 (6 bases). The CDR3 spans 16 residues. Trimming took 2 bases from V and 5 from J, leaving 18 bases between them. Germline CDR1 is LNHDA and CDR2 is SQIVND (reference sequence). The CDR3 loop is CASSISPDSPGTEAFF. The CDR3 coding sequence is TGTGCCAGTAGTATAAGCCCGGACAGCCCGGGGACTGAAGCTTTCTTT. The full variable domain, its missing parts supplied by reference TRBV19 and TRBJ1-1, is DGGITQSPKYLFRKEGQNVTLSCEQNLNHDAMYWYRQDPGQGLRLIYYSQIVNDFQKGDIAEGYSVSREKKESFPLTVTSAQKNPTAFYLCASSISPDSPGTEAFFGQGTRLTVV.

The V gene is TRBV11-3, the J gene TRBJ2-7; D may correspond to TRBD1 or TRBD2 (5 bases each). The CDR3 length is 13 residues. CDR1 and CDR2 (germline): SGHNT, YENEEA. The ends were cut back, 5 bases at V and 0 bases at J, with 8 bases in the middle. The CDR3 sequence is CASSRGSSYEQYF. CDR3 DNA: TGTGCCAGCAGCCGGGGCAGCTCCTACGAGCAGTACTTC.

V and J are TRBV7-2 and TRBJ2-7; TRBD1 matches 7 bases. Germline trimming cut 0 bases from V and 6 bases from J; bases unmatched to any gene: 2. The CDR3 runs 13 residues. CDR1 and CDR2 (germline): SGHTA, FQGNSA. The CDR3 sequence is CASSLAQGREQYF. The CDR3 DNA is TGTGCCAGCAGCTTAGCACAGGGGCGCGAGCAGTACTTC.

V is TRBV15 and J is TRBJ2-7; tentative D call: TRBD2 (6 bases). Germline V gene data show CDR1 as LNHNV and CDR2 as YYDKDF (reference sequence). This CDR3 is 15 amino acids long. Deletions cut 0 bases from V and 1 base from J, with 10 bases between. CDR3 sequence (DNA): TGTGCCACCAGCAGAGATGCTGGACTATCCTACGAGCAGTACTTC. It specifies CATSRDAGLSYEQYF.

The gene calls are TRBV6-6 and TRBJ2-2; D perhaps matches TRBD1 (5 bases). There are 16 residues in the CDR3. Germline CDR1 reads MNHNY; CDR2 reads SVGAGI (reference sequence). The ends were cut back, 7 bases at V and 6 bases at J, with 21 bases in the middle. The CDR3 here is CASTLWGVVLPGELFF. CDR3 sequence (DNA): TGTGCCAGCACCCTTTGGGGCGTTGTGCTCCCCGGGGAGCTGTTTTTT.

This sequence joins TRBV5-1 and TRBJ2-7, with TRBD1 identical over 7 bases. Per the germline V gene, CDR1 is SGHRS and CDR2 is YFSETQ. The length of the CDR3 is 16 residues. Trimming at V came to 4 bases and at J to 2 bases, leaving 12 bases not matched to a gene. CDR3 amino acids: CASSPKNGTAAYEQYF. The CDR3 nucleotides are TGCGCCAGCAGCCCAAAAAACGGGACAGCCGCCTACGAGCAGTACTTC.

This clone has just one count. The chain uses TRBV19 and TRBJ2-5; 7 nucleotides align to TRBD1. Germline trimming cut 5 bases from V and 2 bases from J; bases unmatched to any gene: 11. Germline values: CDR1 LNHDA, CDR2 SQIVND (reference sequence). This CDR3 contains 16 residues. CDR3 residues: CASSPRTGPIQETQYF. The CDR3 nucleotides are TGTGCCAGTAGTCCCCGGACAGGACCGATTCAAGAGACCCAGTACTTC.

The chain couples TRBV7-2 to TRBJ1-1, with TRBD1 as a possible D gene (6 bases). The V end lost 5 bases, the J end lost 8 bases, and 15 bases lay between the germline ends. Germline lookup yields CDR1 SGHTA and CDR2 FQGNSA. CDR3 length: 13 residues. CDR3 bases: TGTGCCAGCAGCCCAAGGACAGCCGAAGAAGCTTTCTTT. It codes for CASSPRTAEEAFF.

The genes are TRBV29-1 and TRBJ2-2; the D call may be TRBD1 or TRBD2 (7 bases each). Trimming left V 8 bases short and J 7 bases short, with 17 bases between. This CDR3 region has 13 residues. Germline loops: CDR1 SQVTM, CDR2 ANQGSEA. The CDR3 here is CSMTGRVSGELFF. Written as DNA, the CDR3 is TGCAGCATGACAGGGAGGGTGAGCGGGGAGCTGTTTTTT.

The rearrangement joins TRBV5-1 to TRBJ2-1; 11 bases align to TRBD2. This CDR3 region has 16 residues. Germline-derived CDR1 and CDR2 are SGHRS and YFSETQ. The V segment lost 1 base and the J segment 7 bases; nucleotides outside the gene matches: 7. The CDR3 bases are TGCGCCAGCAGCTTGAAGCTAGCGGGAGGTGTGAATGAGCAGTTCTTC. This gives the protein CASSLKLAGGVNEQFF.

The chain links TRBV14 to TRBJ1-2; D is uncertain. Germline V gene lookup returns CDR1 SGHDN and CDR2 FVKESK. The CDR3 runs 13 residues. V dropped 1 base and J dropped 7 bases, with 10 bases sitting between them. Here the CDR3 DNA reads TGTGCCAGCAGCCAAGCAGTAGGAAGTGGCTACACCTTC. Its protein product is CASSQAVGSGYTF. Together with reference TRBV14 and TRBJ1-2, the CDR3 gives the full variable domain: EAGVTQFPSHSVIEKGQTVTLRCDPISGHDNLYWYRRVMGKEIKFLLHFVKESKQDESGMPNNRFLAERTGGTYSTLKVQPAELEDSGVYFCASSQAVGSGYTFGSGTRLTVV.

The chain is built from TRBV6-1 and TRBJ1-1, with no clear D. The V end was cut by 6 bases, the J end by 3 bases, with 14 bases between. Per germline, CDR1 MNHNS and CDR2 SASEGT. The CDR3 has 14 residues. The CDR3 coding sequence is TGTGCCAGCAGACCGTATCGTCTTGACACTGAAGCTTTCTTT. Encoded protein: CASRPYRLDTEAFF.